The next 12 T cell receptor beta chains were all read from a single sample in a study of blood T cell repertoires in COVID-19. Only in-frame clones appear in the TCRdb table, and some are missing; sequencing was by immunoSEQ multiplex PCR. The table records 150,000 to 200,000 clones, roughly 86% of them present only once. Sequenced material: PBMCs or T cells enriched from blood (not recorded which). The origin of the receptors is a woman in her thirties or forties in a cohort exposed to, infected with or recovered from COVID-19 (not recorded which).

The V call is TRBV15, the J call TRBJ2-7; D might be TRBD1 (6 bases). The germline V and J ends were trimmed by 4 bases and 7 bases, with 23 bases remaining between them. The V gene's germline CDR1 is LNHNV and CDR2 YYDKDF (reference sequence). The CDR3 extends over 16 amino acids. CDR3: CATSTQNRDTRGEQYF. CDR3 DNA sequence: TGTGCCACCAGCACACAAAACCGGGACACCCGTGGAGAGCAGTACTTC.

Worth noting for this clone: A read error may account for a junction end that differs from germline. This sequence joins TRBV28 and TRBJ1-1; D is perhaps TRBD1 (6 bases). Germline CDR1 is MDHEN and CDR2 is SYDVKM. The CDR3 extends over 16 amino acids. DNA of the CDR3: TGTGCCAGCAGTTTATTAGTAGGGGGTGTGAAAACTGAAGCTTTCTTT. It translates to CASSLLVGGVKTEAFF.

The rearrangement links TRBV9 to TRBJ1-2; D uncertain. With 4 bases removed from V and 2 bases from J, the gap between germline ends came to 15 bases. CDR1 and CDR2 from the germline V gene are SGDLS and YYNGEE. CDR3 length equals 15 residues. CDR3 amino acids: CASSLTSGLNYGYTF. The CDR3, as DNA: TGTGCCAGCAGCCTTACTAGCGGCCTCAACTATGGCTACACCTTC.

The chain couples TRBV4-1 to TRBJ2-1; tentatively, D is TRBD2 (6 bases). V was trimmed by 1 base and J by 6 bases, leaving 16 bases between them. The CDR3 has 16 residues. CDR1 is MGHRA, CDR2 YSYEKL, per germline. The CDR3 protein is CASSQGGLAIGNEQFF. The CDR3 bases are TGCGCCAGCAGCCAAGGAGGGCTAGCGATTGGCAATGAGCAGTTCTTC.

The chain combines TRBV7-9 with TRBJ1-1; D gene ambiguous. From germline, CDR1 is SEHNR and CDR2 FQNEAQ (reference sequence). The length of the CDR3 is 13 residues. Trimming stripped 6 bases from V and 3 bases from J, with 11 bases between. The DNA for the CDR3 is TGTGCCAGCAGTAGCCATGTCGACACTGAAGCTTTCTTT. Amino acid sequence: CASSSHVDTEAFF.

This clone was seen once. The chain combines TRBV7-8 with TRBJ2-7; TRBD1 matches at 9 bases. With 5 bases clipped from V and 2 bases from J, the junction kept 22 bases outside the gene matches. Germline V gene lookup returns CDR1 SGHVS and CDR2 FQNEAQ. The CDR3 covers 20 residues. This chain's CDR3 is CASSANRPLPGQGITYEQYF. CDR3 sequence (DNA): TGTGCCAGCAGCGCGAACCGACCTTTACCGGGACAGGGAATTACCTACGAGCAGTACTTC.

This clone was observed a single time. The chain combines TRBV28 with TRBJ1-1, with D hard to call. The length of the CDR3 is 13 residues. V shed 3 bases and J shed 0 bases, with 5 bases lying between them. Germline V lookup: CDR1 MDHEN, CDR2 SYDVKM. The CDR3 protein is CASSFTLNTEAFF. DNA for the CDR3: TGTGCCAGCAGTTTTACATTGAACACTGAAGCTTTCTTT.

The chain recombines TRBV4-2 with TRBJ2-1; D is perhaps TRBD1 (6 bases). CDR1 is LGHNA and CDR2 is YNFKEQ in the germline V gene. This CDR3 is built from 15 residues. Between the trimmed V and J ends, which lost 0 bases and 6 bases, there was a span of 12 bases. The CDR3 protein is CASSQEGTGLNEQFF. As DNA, the CDR3 is TGTGCCAGCAGCCAAGAGGGCACAGGGCTCAATGAGCAGTTCTTC.

The genes are TRBV7-2 and TRBJ1-2; 10 bases line up with TRBD1. The germline gives CDR1 SGHTA, CDR2 FQGNSA. Trimming removed 4 bases from V and 8 bases from J; junction bases left unmatched: 13. The CDR3 is 16 residues long. The CDR3 DNA reads TGTGCCAGCAGCTCAGCCTCGACAGGGGGCCAGGGGGGCTACACCTTC. As protein: CASSSASTGGQGGYTF.

The chain uses TRBV27 and TRBJ2-7; D uncertain. V was pared by 3 bases and J by 4 bases, with 13 bases between. Germline CDR1 MNHEY, CDR2 SMNVEV (reference sequence). This CDR3 spans 14 amino acids. The CDR3 DNA reads as TGTGCCAGCAGTTTCTTAGGCAGACAATACGAGCAGTACTTC. Its translation: CASSFLGRQYEQYF.

The table lists this clone with a few counts. The chain employs TRBV5-1 and TRBJ1-1, with no clear D. The CDR3 length is 13 residues. In germline, CDR1 is SGHRS, CDR2 YFSETQ. With 2 bases removed from V and 4 bases from J, the gap between germline ends came to 9 bases. The CDR3 DNA follows: TGCGCCAGCAGCTTCGCTCACGGCACTGAAGCTTTCTTT. Its protein is CASSFAHGTEAFF.

This clone was detected once. The chain recombines TRBV7-9 with TRBJ2-7; TRBD2 agrees at 11 bases. This CDR3 has 17 residues. V lost 5 bases to trimming and J lost 2 bases; unmatched junction nucleotides: 11. CDR1 is SEHNR, CDR2 FQNEAQ, per germline (reference sequence). The CDR3 DNA follows: TGTGCCAGCAGCACCCCTACTAGCGGGGGTTCCCCCTACGAGCAGTACTTC. This gives the protein CASSTPTSGGSPYEQYF.